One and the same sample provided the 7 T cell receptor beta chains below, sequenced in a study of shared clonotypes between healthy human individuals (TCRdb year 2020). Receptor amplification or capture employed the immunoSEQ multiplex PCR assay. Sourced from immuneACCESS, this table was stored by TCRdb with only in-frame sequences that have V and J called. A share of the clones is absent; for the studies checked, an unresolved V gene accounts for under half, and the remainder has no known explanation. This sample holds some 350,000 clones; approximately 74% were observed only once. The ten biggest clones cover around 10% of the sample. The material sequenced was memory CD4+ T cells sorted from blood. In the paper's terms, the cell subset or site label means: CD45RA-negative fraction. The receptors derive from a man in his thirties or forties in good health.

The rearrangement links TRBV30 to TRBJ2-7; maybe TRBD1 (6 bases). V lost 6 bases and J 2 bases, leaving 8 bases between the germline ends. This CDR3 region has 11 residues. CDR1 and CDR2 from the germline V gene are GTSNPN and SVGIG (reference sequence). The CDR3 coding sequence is TGTGCCTGTGCAGGGGCCTACGAGCAGTACTTC. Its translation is CACAGAYEQYF.

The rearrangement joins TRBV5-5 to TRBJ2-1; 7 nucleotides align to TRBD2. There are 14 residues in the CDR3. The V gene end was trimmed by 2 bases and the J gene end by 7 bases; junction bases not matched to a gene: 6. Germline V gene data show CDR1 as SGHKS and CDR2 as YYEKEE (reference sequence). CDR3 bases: TGTGCCAGCAGCTTCACGGCGGGAGTTAATGAGCAGTTCTTC. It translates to CASSFTAGVNEQFF.

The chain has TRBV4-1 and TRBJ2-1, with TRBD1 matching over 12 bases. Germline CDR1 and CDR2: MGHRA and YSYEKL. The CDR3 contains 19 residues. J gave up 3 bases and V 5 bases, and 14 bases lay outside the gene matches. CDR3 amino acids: CASSGTGGKFPPVYNEQFF. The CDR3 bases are TGCGCCAGCAGCGGGACAGGGGGCAAGTTCCCTCCCGTCTACAATGAGCAGTTCTTC.

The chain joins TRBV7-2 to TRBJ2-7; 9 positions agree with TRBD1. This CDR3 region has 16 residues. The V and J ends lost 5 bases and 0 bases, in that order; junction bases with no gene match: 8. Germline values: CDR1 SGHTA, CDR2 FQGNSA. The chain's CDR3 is CASSPPRQGDSYEQYF. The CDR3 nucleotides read TGTGCCAGCAGCCCCCCCCGACAGGGGGACTCCTACGAGCAGTACTTC.

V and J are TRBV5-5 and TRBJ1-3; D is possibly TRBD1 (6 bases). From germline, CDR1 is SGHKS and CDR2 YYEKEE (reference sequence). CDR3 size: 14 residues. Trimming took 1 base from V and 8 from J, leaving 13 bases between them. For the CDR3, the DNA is TGTGCCAGCAGCTTGATGTGGGGGGGCCACACCATATATTTT. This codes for CASSLMWGGHTIYF.

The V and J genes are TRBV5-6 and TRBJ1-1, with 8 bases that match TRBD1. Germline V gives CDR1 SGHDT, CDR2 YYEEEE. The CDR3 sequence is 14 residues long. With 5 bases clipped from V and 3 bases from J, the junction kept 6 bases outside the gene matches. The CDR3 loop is CASSLDRGDTEAFF. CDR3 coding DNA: TGTGCCAGCAGTCTTGACAGGGGTGACACTGAAGCTTTCTTT.

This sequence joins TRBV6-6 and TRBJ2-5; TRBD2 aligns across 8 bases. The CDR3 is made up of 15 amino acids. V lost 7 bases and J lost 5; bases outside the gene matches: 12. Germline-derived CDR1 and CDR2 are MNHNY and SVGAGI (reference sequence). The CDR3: CASNGPEREKETQYF. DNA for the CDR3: TGTGCCAGCAATGGTCCCGAGCGGGAGAAGGAGACCCAGTACTTC.